This passage covers 3 T cell receptor beta chains from one sample sequenced in a study of CD8 T cells in Susac syndrome. After extraction with the RNeasy kit, roughly 0.5 to 1 ug of the RNA was reverse transcribed using random hexamers. TCRdb re-called the immunoSEQ multiplex PCR reads with MiXCR, one entry per CDR3 protein. The repertoire holds 300,000 to 350,000 distinct CDR3 sequences, with about 92% as singletons. Material for sequencing was CD4+ T cells from PBMCs. The receptors here all came from a human donor with multiple sclerosis.

Here the CDR3 reads CASSEQFF. The CDR3 region has the DNA TGTGCCAGCTCTGAGCAGTTCTTC. The gene calls are TRBV12-3 or TRBV12-4 and TRBJ2-1; D call uncertain. CDR3 length equals 8 residues. V was clipped by 8 bases and J by 9 bases, with 2 bases between them.

Only one count was recorded for this clonotype. V usage is TRBV2 and J usage is TRBJ1-2, with TRBD1 matching over 7 bases. The junction had 8 bases not matched to a gene; V was cut back by 7 bases and J by 3 bases. This CDR3 comprises 14 residues. Germline lookup yields CDR1 SNHLY and CDR2 FYNNEI. In nucleotides, the CDR3 is TGTGCCAGCATCAAGATGGACAGGTACTATGGCTACACCTTC. Amino acids: CASIKMDRYYGYTF. The whole variable domain, remainder taken from reference TRBV2 and TRBJ1-2, is EPEVTQTPSHQVTQMGQEVILRCVPISNHLYFYWYRQILGQKVEFLVSFYNNEISEKSEIFDDQFSVERPDGSNFTLKIRSTKLEDSAMYFCASIKMDRYYGYTFGSGTRLTVV.

The chain combines TRBV6-5 with TRBJ2-3; the D gene is possibly TRBD2 (6 bases). The CDR3 extends over 13 amino acids. V was clipped by 5 bases and J by 7 bases, with 13 bases between them. Per germline, CDR1 MNHEY and CDR2 SVGAGI. Here the CDR3 DNA reads TGTGCCAGCAGTCCAACGGGGGAGAATACGCAGTATTTT. Encoded protein: CASSPTGENTQYF.